This T cell receptor beta chain was observed in a study of type 1 and type 2 diabetes patients. Study information: The whole study generated around 20,000,000 paired-end reads.

Anyone with other autoimmune disease or infection in the prior four weeks was excluded. V gave up 8 bases and J gave up 2 bases, with 18 bases separating them. The germline CDR1 and CDR2 sequences are LNHDA and SQIVND (reference sequence). This CDR3 spans 15 amino acids. Genomic DNA was the PCR template. Amplification of the beta chain CDR3 used 30 forward and 13 reverse multiplex primers. TCRdb reanalysed the multiplex PCR reads using MiXCR and keeps one entry per CDR3 protein. The table lists some 250,000 distinct CDR3 sequences, 40% to 50% of them singletons, with around 15% in the top ten. The gene calls are TRBV19 and TRBJ1-2; D unresolved. The sequence was obtained from a man aged 18 to 30 with type 2 diabetes. Sequences were obtained from peripheral blood mononuclear cells (PBMCs). CDR3 nucleotide sequence: TGTGCCAGTTTTCGCGAGGGTAGTCCCAACTATGGCTACACCTTC. Translating gives CASFREGSPNYGYTF.